One sample yielded the 28 T cell receptor beta chains listed below, sequenced in a study of T-cell memory formation after mild COVID-19 (dated by TCRdb to the early 2020s). Library prep was done by 5' RACE. Data came from an Illumina NovaSeq 6000. TCRdb reprocessing: public reads trimmed at Q25 with fastp, clones called with MiXCR, in-frame beta chains kept. Under each unique CDR3 protein, matching rows form one entry showing the most common genes and DNA. This sample holds some 68,000 distinct CDR3 sequences; around 15% were observed only once. The ten largest clones add up to roughly 33% of the sample. Sequenced sample: PBMCs or a T cell subset sorted from them (not recorded which). These receptors all come from an adult woman who had mild COVID-19 (a few samples of this study predate the infection). The sample titles of this study are shuffled in the database, so cell type and time point are left out; the donor was told from shared clones.

This clonotype was counted a few times. CDR3 nucleotide sequence: TGTGCCAGCAGTTTTAGTAACGGGAGATTCTACGGGGAGCTGTTTTTT. Translating it yields CASSFSNGRFYGELFF. The J gene is TRBJ2-2, the V gene TRBV12-3 or TRBV12-4, with a possible D match to TRBD2 (6 bases). V lost 3 bases and J 7 bases, leaving 18 bases between the germline ends. CDR3 length equals 16 residues.

This chain links TRBV29-1 with TRBJ2-5; D is ambiguous. Germline CDR1 and CDR2: SQVTM and ANQGSEA. The length of the CDR3 is 13 residues. The V end lost 2 bases, the J end lost 5 bases, and 12 bases lay between the germline ends. CDR3 in amino acids: CSVEIGLGETQYF. As DNA, the CDR3 is TGCAGCGTTGAAATAGGCCTAGGGGAGACCCAGTACTTC.

This rearrangement joins TRBV15 to TRBJ2-7; weak D call: TRBD1 (5 bases). Deletions cut 5 bases from V and 1 base from J, with 6 bases between. This CDR3 region has 12 residues. Germline V lookup: CDR1 LNHNV, CDR2 YYDKDF (reference sequence). The CDR3 reads CATSDSSYEQYF. The CDR3 nucleotides read TGTGCCACCAGCGACAGTTCCTACGAGCAGTACTTC.

This clonotype has more than one count but fewer than ten. This sequence joins TRBV19 and TRBJ1-5; TRBD1 matches at 8 bases. The CDR3 is made up of 18 amino acids. Germline trimming cut 1 base from V and 0 bases from J; bases unmatched to any gene: 8. Germline loops: CDR1 LNHDA, CDR2 SQIVND (reference sequence). The CDR3 DNA is TGTGCCAGTAGTATAGGCAGGGGGCCCTACTATAGCAATCAGCCCCAGCATTTT. Its protein product is CASSIGRGPYYSNQPQHF.

This clonotype was counted between two and nine times. This rearrangement joins TRBV7-2 to TRBJ1-1, with D maybe TRBD1 (5 bases). This CDR3 comprises 12 residues. V was clipped by 4 bases and J by 8 bases, with 11 bases between them. Germline V gene data show CDR1 as SGHTA and CDR2 as FQGNSA. CDR3 amino acids: CASSSPRTEAFF. CDR3 DNA: TGTGCCAGCAGCTCCCCGAGGACAGAAGCTTTCTTT.

The chain's CDR3 is CASSTRERSTDTQYF. DNA of the CDR3: TGCGCCAGCAGTACGAGGGAAAGAAGCACAGATACGCAGTATTTT. The V gene is TRBV5-1, the J gene TRBJ2-3; possible D gene TRBD2, 5 bases. Germline loops: CDR1 SGHRS, CDR2 YFSETQ. The CDR3 has 15 amino acids. Trimming took 5 bases from V and 0 from J, leaving 13 bases between them.

The genes are TRBV7-9 and TRBJ2-1, with D possibly being TRBD2 (5 bases). The CDR3 has 13 amino acids. The V and J ends lost 8 bases and 6 bases respectively, with 14 bases between them. CDR1 and CDR2 from the germline V gene are SEHNR and FQNEAQ (reference sequence). The CDR3 sequence: CASEHSGGNEQFF. CDR3 bases: TGTGCCAGCGAGCACTCAGGAGGCAATGAGCAGTTCTTC.

Only a few counts were recorded for this clonotype. The chain has TRBV5-1 and TRBJ1-1; tentative D call: TRBD1 (6 bases). This CDR3 spans 19 amino acids. The V end was cut by 4 bases, the J end by 1 base, with 26 bases between. In germline, CDR1 is SGHRS, CDR2 YFSETQ. CDR3 in DNA: TGCGCCAGCAGCCCCCCGCGCTACGGGGGCGTGGAACGGAACACTGAAGCTTTCTTT. Protein: CASSPPRYGGVERNTEAFF.

The rearrangement joins TRBV7-9 to TRBJ2-3; no reliable D call. V lost 1 base, J lost 0 bases, and 8 bases lay in between. The CDR3 is made up of 15 amino acids. Per the germline V gene, CDR1 is SEHNR and CDR2 is FQNEAQ (reference sequence). CDR3 sequence reads: CASSLGAFSTDTQYF. The CDR3 DNA is TGTGCCAGCAGCTTAGGGGCCTTTAGCACAGATACGCAGTATTTT.

The table lists this clonotype with a few counts. The rearrangement links TRBV21-1 to TRBJ2-1; no DNA check was done on the table's D call, TRBD2. TRBV21-1 is labeled a pseudogene. This CDR3 region has 22 residues. As DNA, the CDR3 is TGTGCCAGCAGCAAAGGAGAACTAGCGGGAGCGCCCGCCGGATTTTCCTACAATGAGCAGTTCTTC. Translation: CASSKGELAGAPAGFSYNEQFF.

The chain carries TRBV10-3 and TRBJ2-1; 11 bases match TRBD2. The germline CDR1 and CDR2 sequences are ENHRY and SYGVKD. There are 16 residues in the CDR3. The V and J ends lost 3 bases and 5 bases, in that order; junction bases with no gene match: 6. CDR3 region: CAISEVAGGPDNEQFF. Here the CDR3 DNA reads TGTGCCATCAGTGAAGTAGCGGGAGGGCCAGACAATGAGCAGTTCTTC.

This clonotype was found a few times. The V and J genes are TRBV5-1 and TRBJ2-2; D perhaps matches TRBD1 (5 bases). V was pared by 5 bases and J by 1 base, with 9 bases between. The CDR3 consists of 14 residues. CDR1 is SGHRS and CDR2 is YFSETQ in the germline V gene. The DNA for the CDR3 is TGCGCCAGCAGACAGGTCCAGAACACCGGGGAGCTGTTTTTT. Its translation: CASRQVQNTGELFF. The whole variable domain, filled in from reference TRBV5-1 and TRBJ2-2, reads KAGVTQTPRYLIKTRGQQVTLSCSPISGHRSVSWYQQTPGQGLQFLFEYFSETQRNKGNFPGRFSGRQFSNSRSEMNVSTLELGDSALYLCASRQVQNTGELFFGEGSRLTVL.

This clonotype was detected only a few times. The CDR3 here is CASSTGVGWDEQFF. For the CDR3, the DNA is TGCGCCAGCAGCACCGGGGTGGGATGGGATGAGCAGTTCTTC. The chain couples TRBV4-1 to TRBJ2-1; a possible D gene is TRBD2 (5 bases). The V end was cut by 5 bases, the J end by 8 bases, with 16 bases between. The CDR3 runs to 14 residues. Germline CDR1 MGHRA, CDR2 YSYEKL.

This clonotype was detected a few times. The CDR3 spells CATSSRGGSNQPQHF. In nucleotides, the CDR3 is TGTGCCACCAGCAGCCGCGGGGGTAGCAATCAGCCCCAGCATTTT. J is TRBJ1-5 and V is TRBV15; maybe TRBD1 (5 bases). Per germline, CDR1 LNHNV and CDR2 YYDKDF (reference sequence). The CDR3 is made up of 15 amino acids. V was cut by 3 bases and J by 0 bases, with 9 bases left in between.

There are a few counts of this clonotype. V gene TRBV5-1 combines with J gene TRBJ1-1; 10 nucleotides agree with TRBD1. V trimming: 3 bases; J trimming: 1 base; junction bases outside the gene matches: 6. The CDR3 loop spans 16 amino acids. CDR1 is SGHRS, CDR2 YFSETQ, per germline. CDR3 residues: CASSSRQGAWNTEAFF. In nucleotides, the CDR3 is TGCGCCAGCAGCTCGAGACAGGGGGCCTGGAACACTGAAGCTTTCTTT.

CDR3 sequence reads: CSARDVRHYEQYF. In nucleotides, the CDR3 is TGCAGTGCTAGAGATGTACGTCACTACGAGCAGTACTTC. V usage is TRBV20-1 and J usage is TRBJ2-7; D call uncertain. The germline V gene has CDR1 DFQATT and CDR2 SNEGSKA (reference sequence). Trimming stripped 0 bases from V and 3 bases from J, with 9 bases between. This CDR3 is built from 13 residues.

The rearrangement joins TRBV10-2 to TRBJ2-3; either TRBD1 or TRBD2 may supply D (5 bases each). This CDR3 is 17 amino acids long. The germline gives CDR1 WSHSY, CDR2 SAAADI. Trimming shortened V by 3 bases and J by 1 base, and 17 bases separated the two germline ends. The DNA of the CDR3 is TGCGCCAGCAGTGAAGTAGAGGGGCCGCACGGCACAGATACGCAGTATTTT. This gives the protein CASSEVEGPHGTDTQYF.

The rearrangement joins TRBV6-5 to TRBJ2-3, with D maybe TRBD2 (6 bases). Germline values: CDR1 MNHEY, CDR2 SVGAGI. The V end was cut by 6 bases, the J end by 7 bases, with 17 bases between. CDR3 size: 14 residues. The CDR3, as DNA: TGTGCCAGCAGCCCCAACCCGGGGGACCATACGCAGTATTTT. Translating gives CASSPNPGDHTQYF.

This clonotype occurred a few times. This CDR3 reads CATSTDRAVDTQYF. The CDR3 DNA reads as TGTGCCACCAGCACGGACAGGGCGGTGGATACGCAGTATTTT. J is TRBJ2-3 and V is TRBV15; 8 nucleotides match TRBD1. The junction had 6 bases not matched to a gene; V was cut back by 4 bases and J by 6 bases. The CDR3 is 14 amino acids. CDR1 and CDR2 from the germline V gene are LNHNV and YYDKDF (reference sequence). Drawing the rest from reference TRBV15 and TRBJ2-3, the complete variable domain is DAMVIQNPRYQVTQFGKPVTLSCSQTLNHNVMYWYQQKSSQAPKLLFHYYDKDFNNEADTPDNFQSRRPNTSFCFLDIRSPGLGDTAMYLCATSTDRAVDTQYFGPGTRLTVL.

This clonotype was detected only a few times. The chain employs TRBV5-1 and TRBJ2-3; 10 bases fit TRBD2. This CDR3 is 16 amino acids long. With 2 bases clipped from V and 6 bases from J, the junction kept 9 bases outside the gene matches. Germline V gene lookup returns CDR1 SGHRS and CDR2 YFSETQ. Written as DNA, the CDR3 is TGCGCCAGCAGCTTTTTAGCGGGGGGTCGGGACGATACGCAGTATTTT. Protein product: CASSFLAGGRDDTQYF.

This clonotype occurred a few times. This chain uses TRBV29-1 with TRBJ1-1; D is unresolved. The CDR3 has 10 residues. Germline-derived CDR1 and CDR2 are SQVTM and ANQGSEA. Trimming took 4 bases from V and 7 from J, leaving 7 bases between them. This CDR3 reads CSVVSVEAFF. The CDR3 coding sequence is TGCAGCGTTGTTTCTGTTGAAGCTTTCTTT.

This clonotype appeared a few times. The chain is built from TRBV12-3 or TRBV12-4 and TRBJ2-7; D may correspond to TRBD1 or TRBD2 (5 bases each). Trimming took off 10 bases at V and 2 bases at J, with 18 bases between the two ends. The CDR3 is 14 residues long. The CDR3 is CATGDPGIPYEQYF. The DNA for the CDR3 is TGTGCCACCGGGGACCCCGGAATCCCCTACGAGCAGTACTTC.

V usage is TRBV3-1 and J usage is TRBJ2-1; no definite D call. Trimming pared 4 bases from V and 8 bases from J, leaving 9 bases between. The CDR3 length is 12 residues. In germline, CDR1 is LGHDT, CDR2 YNNKEL (reference sequence). CDR3 sequence: CASSLGGYEQFF. CDR3 DNA sequence: TGTGCCAGCAGCCTAGGCGGATATGAGCAGTTCTTC.

The genes are TRBV2 and TRBJ1-1; D possibly corresponds to TRBD1 (5 bases). This CDR3 is built from 12 residues. Germline V CDR1 and CDR2: SNHLY, FYNNEI. Trimming took 6 bases from V and 1 from J, leaving 6 bases between them. The CDR3 DNA is TGTGCCAGCAGGGGGGGGAACACTGAAGCTTTCTTT. Protein product: CASRGGNTEAFF.

The sample holds one count of this clonotype. The chain links TRBV6-5 to TRBJ1-2, with D maybe TRBD1 (5 bases). Deletions cut 4 bases from V and 2 bases from J, with 8 bases between. The CDR3 length is 13 residues. CDR1 and CDR2 from the germline V gene are MNHEY and SVGAGI. CDR3 DNA sequence: TGTGCCAGCAGTTCTCCAGGGAACTATGGCTACACCTTC. Translation gives CASSSPGNYGYTF.

This clonotype turned up a few times. V gene TRBV9 combines with J gene TRBJ2-7; 8 nucleotides line up with TRBD1. CDR1 SGDLS and CDR2 YYNGEE come from the germline V gene. With 2 bases clipped from V and 3 bases from J, the junction kept 4 bases outside the gene matches. The CDR3 has 14 residues. The CDR3 here is CASSVAGTGYEQYF. For the CDR3, the DNA is TGTGCCAGCAGCGTGGCCGGGACAGGCTACGAGCAGTACTTC.

CDR3 DNA: TGTGCCTTCACTAGCGGGGGCTACAATGAGCAGTTCTTC. Protein: CAFTSGGYNEQFF. The J gene is TRBJ2-1, the V gene TRBV30; 11 nucleotides match TRBD2. The CDR3 runs 13 residues. J was trimmed by 3 bases and V by 7 bases; bases with no gene match: 2. Germline CDR1 reads GTSNPN; CDR2 reads SVGIG (reference sequence). The whole variable domain, remainder taken from reference TRBV30 and TRBJ2-1, is SQTIHQWPATLVQPVGSPLSLECTVEGTSNPNLYWYRQAAGRGLQLLFYSVGIGQISSEVPQNLSASRPQDRQFILSSKKLLLSDSGFYLCAFTSGGYNEQFFGPGTRLTVL.

This clonotype appeared a few times. The J gene is TRBJ2-5, the V gene TRBV6-2 or TRBV6-3; D is unclear. Germline V lookup: CDR1 MNHEY, CDR2 SVGEGT. Between the trimmed V and J ends, which lost 3 bases and 6 bases, there was a span of 5 bases. The CDR3 covers 11 residues. CDR3 region: CASSYDQTQYF. The DNA of the CDR3 is TGTGCCAGCAGTTATGACCAGACCCAGTACTTC.